This paragraph covers one T cell receptor (beta chain) sequence. The sample originates from a study of blood T cell repertoires in COVID-19. Study-wide context: The analysed material was cDNA or gDNA that came from T cells, B-cell-depleted T cells, or PBMCs.

Profiling relied on immunoSEQ multiplex PCR, and the TCRdb table lists in-frame clones only, not all of them. The table lists 360,000 or so clones, roughly 87% of them singletons. V was pared by 3 bases and J by 2 bases, with 3 bases of the junction left unmatched. There are 15 residues in the CDR3. Germline loops: CDR1 LNHDA, CDR2 SQIVND (reference sequence). Donors in Cohort 3 who had recovered were those with two negative PCRs, healthcare professional clearance, or resolution of their symptoms. Sequenced: PBMCs or T cells enriched from blood (not recorded which). This TCR derives from a woman aged 25 to 39 who had recovered from COVID-19. V usage is TRBV19 and J usage is TRBJ1-3; 8 bases match TRBD1. The CDR3 sequence: CASSIWTGTGNTIYF. The CDR3 DNA follows: TGTGCCAGTAGTATCTGGACAGGGACTGGAAACACCATATATTTT.